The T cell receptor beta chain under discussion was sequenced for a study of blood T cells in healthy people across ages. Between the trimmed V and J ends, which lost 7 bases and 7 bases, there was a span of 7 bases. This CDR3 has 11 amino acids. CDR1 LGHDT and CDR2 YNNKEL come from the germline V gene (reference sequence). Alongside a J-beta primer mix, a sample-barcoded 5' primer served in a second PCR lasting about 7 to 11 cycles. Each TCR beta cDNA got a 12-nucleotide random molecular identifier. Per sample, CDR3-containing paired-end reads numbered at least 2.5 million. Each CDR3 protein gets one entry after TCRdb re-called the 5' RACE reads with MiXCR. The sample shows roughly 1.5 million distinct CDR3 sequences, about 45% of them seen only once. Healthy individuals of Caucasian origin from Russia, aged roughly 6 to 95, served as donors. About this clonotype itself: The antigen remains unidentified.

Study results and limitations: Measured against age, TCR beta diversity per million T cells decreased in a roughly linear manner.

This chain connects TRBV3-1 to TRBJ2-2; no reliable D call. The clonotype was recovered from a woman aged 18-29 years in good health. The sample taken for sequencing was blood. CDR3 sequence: CASTLGGELFF. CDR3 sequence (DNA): TGTGCCAGCACTCTAGGCGGGGAGCTGTTTTTT.